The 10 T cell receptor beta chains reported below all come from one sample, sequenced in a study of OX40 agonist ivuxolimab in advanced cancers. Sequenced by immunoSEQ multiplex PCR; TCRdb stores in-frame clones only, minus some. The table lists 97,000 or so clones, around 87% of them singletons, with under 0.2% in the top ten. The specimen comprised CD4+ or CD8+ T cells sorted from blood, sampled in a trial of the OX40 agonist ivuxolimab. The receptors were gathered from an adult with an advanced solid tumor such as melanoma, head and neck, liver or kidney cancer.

CDR3 nucleotides: TGTGCCAGTGCCTATTCTAGCGGGGGCTCCTACAATGAGCAGTTCTTC. Its protein product is CASAYSSGGSYNEQFF. The chain combines TRBV19 with TRBJ2-1; TRBD2 matches 10 bases. Unmatched junction bases numbered 7, after V lost 8 bases and J lost 0 bases. Germline V gene lookup returns CDR1 LNHDA and CDR2 SQIVND (reference sequence). The CDR3 spans 16 residues.

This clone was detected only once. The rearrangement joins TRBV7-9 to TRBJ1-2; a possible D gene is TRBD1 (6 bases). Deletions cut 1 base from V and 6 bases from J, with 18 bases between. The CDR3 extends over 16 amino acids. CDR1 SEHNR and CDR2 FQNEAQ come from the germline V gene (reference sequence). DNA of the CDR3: TGTGCCAGCAGCTTAGGTGACAGGATGGATCGTCATGGCTACACCTTC. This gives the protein CASSLGDRMDRHGYTF.

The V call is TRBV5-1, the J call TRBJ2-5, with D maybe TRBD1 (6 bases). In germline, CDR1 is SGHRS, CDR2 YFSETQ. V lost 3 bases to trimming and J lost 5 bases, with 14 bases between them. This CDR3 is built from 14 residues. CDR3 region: CASSSTGMWETQYF. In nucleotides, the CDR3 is TGCGCCAGCAGCTCAACAGGGATGTGGGAGACCCAGTACTTC.

For the CDR3, the DNA is TGCGCCAGCAGTACAGGGTCTGTAGCTGGGGCCAACGTCCTGACTTTC. Its protein product is CASSTGSVAGANVLTF. V gene TRBV10-2 combines with J gene TRBJ2-6, with D perhaps TRBD1 (6 bases). The CDR3 covers 16 residues. Trimming removed 5 bases from V and 2 bases from J, with 13 bases in between. Germline V gives CDR1 WSHSY, CDR2 SAAADI.

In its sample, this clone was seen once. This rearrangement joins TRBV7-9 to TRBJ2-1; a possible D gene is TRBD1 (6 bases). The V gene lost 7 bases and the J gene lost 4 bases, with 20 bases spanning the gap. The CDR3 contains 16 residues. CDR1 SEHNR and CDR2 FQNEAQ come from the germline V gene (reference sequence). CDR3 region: CASTRRMGAQYNEQFF. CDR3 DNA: TGTGCCAGCACCCGCCGGATGGGGGCGCAGTACAATGAGCAGTTCTTC.

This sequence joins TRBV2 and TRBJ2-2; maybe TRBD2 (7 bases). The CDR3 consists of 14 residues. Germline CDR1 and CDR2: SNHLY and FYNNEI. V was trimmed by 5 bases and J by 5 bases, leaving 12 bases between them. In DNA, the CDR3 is TGTGCCAGCAGTTCGAGGGGGGGGACCGGGGAGCTGTTTTTT. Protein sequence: CASSSRGGTGELFF.

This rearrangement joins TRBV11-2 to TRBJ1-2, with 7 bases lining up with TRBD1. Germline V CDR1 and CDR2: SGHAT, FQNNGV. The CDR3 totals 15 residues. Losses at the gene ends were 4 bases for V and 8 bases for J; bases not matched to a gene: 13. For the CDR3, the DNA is TGTGCCAGCAGCTCTCGGGGGAGGGACAGAGCGGGCTACACCTTC. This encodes CASSSRGRDRAGYTF.

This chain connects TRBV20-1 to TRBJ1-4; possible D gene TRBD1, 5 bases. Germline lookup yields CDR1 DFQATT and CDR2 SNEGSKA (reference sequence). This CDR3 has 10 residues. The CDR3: CGTFDEKLFF. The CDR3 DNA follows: TGCGGGACTTTCGATGAAAAACTGTTTTTT.

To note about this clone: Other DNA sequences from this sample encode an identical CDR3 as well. The CDR3 DNA sequence: TGTGCCAGCAGTGAAGTCGGGGGCACAGATACGCAGTATTTT. Protein: CASSEVGGTDTQYF. The J gene is TRBJ2-3, the V gene TRBV6-1; D is perhaps TRBD2 (5 bases). Per germline, CDR1 MNHNS and CDR2 SASEGT. Trimming shortened V by 1 base and J by 1 base, and 6 bases separated the two germline ends. CDR3 length equals 14 residues.

CDR3 in amino acids: CASSLGTAGTEAFF. CDR3 coding DNA: TGTGCCAGCAGTTTGGGGACAGCGGGCACTGAAGCTTTCTTT. This chain links TRBV6-6 with TRBJ1-1; 7 bases match TRBD1. Trimming at V came to 4 bases and at J to 4 bases, leaving 6 bases not matched to a gene. CDR1 is MNHNY, CDR2 SVGAGI, per germline (reference sequence). The CDR3 has 14 amino acids.